These 30 T cell receptor beta chains came from one sample sequenced in a study of blood T cell repertoires in COVID-19. Only in-frame clones appear in the TCRdb table, and some are missing; sequencing was by immunoSEQ multiplex PCR. In the table there are approximately 330,000 clones, 65% to 90% of which are singletons. Sequencing was done on a sample of PBMCs or T cells enriched from blood (not recorded which). The receptors were gathered from a woman in her thirties or forties with acute COVID-19.

The V and J genes are TRBV4-2 and TRBJ2-7, with D tentatively TRBD2 (5 bases). The germline V gene encodes CDR1 LGHNA and CDR2 YNFKEQ. V lost 1 base and J lost 1, with 11 bases in between. This CDR3 is built from 15 residues. Here the CDR3 reads CASSQVGKESYEQYF. The CDR3, as DNA: TGTGCCAGCAGCCAAGTCGGGAAAGAATCCTACGAGCAGTACTTC.

The gene calls are TRBV7-8 and TRBJ1-4; possible D gene TRBD1, 5 bases. The CDR3 runs 15 residues. V was pared by 6 bases and J by 5 bases, with 16 bases between. CDR1 is SGHVS, CDR2 FQNEAQ, per germline. Here the CDR3 reads CASSQTQEPNEKLFF. Written as DNA, the CDR3 is TGTGCCAGCAGTCAAACACAGGAGCCCAATGAAAAACTGTTTTTT.

The chain combines TRBV4-2 with TRBJ2-5; 15 bases match TRBD2. V lost 3 bases and J lost 2; bases outside the gene matches: 1. Germline V gene sequence: CDR1 LGHNA, CDR2 YNFKEQ. This CDR3 has 16 amino acids. The DNA of the CDR3 is TGTGCCAGCAGCCATGGACTAGCGGGGGGGCAAGAGACCCAGTACTTC. Translated, it gives CASSHGLAGGQETQYF.

J is TRBJ2-7 and V is TRBV5-5; 9 positions agree with TRBD1. This CDR3 has 14 residues. CDR1 is SGHKS and CDR2 is YYEKEE in the germline V gene (reference sequence). V dropped 4 bases and J dropped 2; count of bases not matched to a gene: 4. CDR3 in DNA: TGTGCCAGCAGCGGGGGACAGGGCGCCTACGAGCAGTACTTC. Encoded protein: CASSGGQGAYEQYF.

The chain employs TRBV7-8 and TRBJ1-5, with 7 bases aligning to TRBD1. The CDR3 length is 16 residues. Germline-derived CDR1 and CDR2 are SGHVS and FQNEAQ. The V segment lost 0 bases and the J segment 2 bases; nucleotides outside the gene matches: 4. The chain's CDR3 is CASSLARDRGNQPQHF. The CDR3 nucleotides read TGTGCCAGCAGCTTAGCTAGAGACAGGGGCAATCAGCCCCAGCATTTT. Variable domain in full (rest from reference TRBV7-8 and TRBJ1-5): GAGVSQSPRYKVAKRGQDVALRCDPISGHVSLFWYQQALGQGPEFLTYFQNEAQLDKSGLPSDRFFAERPEGSVSTLKIQRTQQEDSAVYLCASSLARDRGNQPQHFGDGTRLSIL.

This clone appeared once. This chain joins TRBV7-9 and TRBJ1-3, with TRBD1 as a possible D gene (5 bases). V lost 0 bases and J 3 bases, leaving 15 bases between the germline ends. The germline gives CDR1 SEHNR, CDR2 FQNEAQ (reference sequence). This CDR3 is 17 amino acids long. The CDR3 DNA sequence: TGTGCCAGCAGCTTAGCGAATCCAGGGATCAGTGGAAACACCATATATTTT. The encoded protein is CASSLANPGISGNTIYF.

This clone has a single count. The chain links TRBV3-1 (or the pseudogene TRBV3-2) to TRBJ1-6; 8 bases are a match to TRBD1. V gave up 6 bases and J gave up 6 bases; unmatched junction bases: 10. Per germline, CDR1 LGHDT and CDR2 YNNKEL (reference sequence). This CDR3 has 16 residues. Here the CDR3 DNA reads TGTGCCAGCAGTTACTATTCACAGGGGGGTAATTCACCCCTCCACTTT. Its protein is CASSYYSQGGNSPLHF.

This chain uses TRBV6-2 or TRBV6-3 with TRBJ2-7; D unresolved. The V and J ends lost 2 bases and 4 bases respectively, with 15 bases between them. The CDR3 has 15 amino acids. Germline V gives CDR1 MNHEY, CDR2 SVGEGT. The CDR3 sequence is CASSYLGSATYEQYF. The CDR3 nucleotides are TGTGCCAGCAGTTACCTCGGGTCCGCTACATACGAGCAGTACTTC.

This clone was picked up a small number of times. The chain employs TRBV5-1 and TRBJ1-2; 8 bases are shared with TRBD1. Germline-derived CDR1 and CDR2 are SGHRS and YFSETQ. The length of the CDR3 is 14 residues. Trimming cost V 4 bases and J 3 bases; bases outside gene matches: 5. CDR3 sequence reads: CASSATGVDYGYTF. The CDR3 DNA reads TGCGCCAGCAGCGCGACAGGGGTCGACTATGGCTACACCTTC.

The V call is TRBV10-3, the J call TRBJ1-1; TRBD1 agrees at 7 bases. The J segment lost 1 base and the V segment lost 2 bases, leaving 13 bases of the junction unmatched. CDR1 is ENHRY and CDR2 is SYGVKD in the germline V gene. The CDR3 is 18 residues long. The CDR3 DNA reads TGTGCCATCAGTGAGAATCGGTTGGCGACAGGGTCGAACACTGAAGCTTTCTTT. It codes for CAISENRLATGSNTEAFF.

The chain employs TRBV4-3 and TRBJ1-1; possible D gene TRBD1, 5 bases. V shed 1 base and J shed 1 base, with 13 bases lying between them. Germline CDR1 reads LGHNA; CDR2 reads YSLEER. CDR3 length: 16 amino acids. The CDR3 reads CASSQGLRGGNTEAFF. In DNA form, the CDR3 reads TGCGCCAGCAGCCAAGGACTTCGGGGGGGGAACACTGAAGCTTTCTTT.

The chain combines TRBV5-1 with TRBJ1-5; weak D call: TRBD1 (6 bases). The CDR3 spans 14 residues. Germline CDR1 and CDR2: SGHRS and YFSETQ. V shed 4 bases and J shed 6 bases, with 14 bases lying between them. CDR3 protein: CASSPQDRSQPQHF. The CDR3, as DNA: TGCGCCAGCAGCCCGCAGGACAGATCTCAGCCCCAGCATTTT.

Concerning this clone: Other DNA sequences in the same sample also yield this CDR3. This sequence joins TRBV5-1 and TRBJ1-3, with no clear D. The CDR3 is made up of 14 amino acids. The V end was cut by 0 bases, the J end by 0 bases, with 4 bases between. Germline V gives CDR1 SGHRS, CDR2 YFSETQ. The CDR3 DNA follows: TGCGCCAGCAGCTTGGATAGCTCTGGAAACACCATATATTTT. Its translation is CASSLDSSGNTIYF. Variable domain in full (rest from reference TRBV5-1 and TRBJ1-3): KAGVTQTPRYLIKTRGQQVTLSCSPISGHRSVSWYQQTPGQGLQFLFEYFSETQRNKGNFPGRFSGRQFSNSRSEMNVSTLELGDSALYLCASSLDSSGNTIYFGEGSWLTVV.

The chain uses TRBV20-1 and TRBJ2-1; possible D gene TRBD1, 6 bases. This CDR3 region has 16 residues. Germline-derived CDR1 and CDR2 are DFQATT and SNEGSKA (reference sequence). The V and J ends lost 3 bases and 6 bases respectively, with 21 bases between them. The CDR3 loop reads CSASVLGALRSNEQFF. Here the CDR3 DNA reads TGCAGTGCTAGTGTATTGGGGGCCCTTCGCAGCAATGAGCAGTTCTTC.

The chain carries TRBV12-5 and TRBJ2-1; tentative D call: TRBD2 (6 bases). Germline V gene data show CDR1 as LGHNT and CDR2 as FRNRAP. The CDR3 extends over 14 amino acids. V was trimmed by 2 bases and J by 6 bases, leaving 11 bases between them. As DNA, the CDR3 is TGTGCTAGTGGTTTGTGGGGACTCGGCAATGAGCAGTTCTTC. Its translation: CASGLWGLGNEQFF.

The gene calls are TRBV5-1 and TRBJ1-1; no definite D call. Germline CDR1 reads SGHRS; CDR2 reads YFSETQ. There are 13 residues in the CDR3. The V end was cut by 4 bases, the J end by 4 bases, with 11 bases between. The CDR3 nucleotides read TGCGCCAGCAGCCTAGATTTACGCACTGAAGCTTTCTTT. It codes for CASSLDLRTEAFF.

This clone appeared once. The chain is built from TRBV10-3 and TRBJ1-5, with 7 bases aligning to TRBD1. CDR3 size: 14 residues. V was clipped by 2 bases and J by 6 bases; unmatched bases: 4. Per the germline V gene, CDR1 is ENHRY and CDR2 is SYGVKD. The CDR3 bases are TGTGCCATCAGTGAGACAGGGGTTACTCAGCCCCAGCATTTT. Its protein is CAISETGVTQPQHF.

The V and J genes are TRBV5-1 and TRBJ2-3; 9 nucleotides agree with TRBD1. This CDR3 comprises 13 residues. Germline V gene lookup returns CDR1 SGHRS and CDR2 YFSETQ. J gave up 7 bases and V 4 bases, and 4 bases lay outside the gene matches. The chain's CDR3 is CASSPQGAYTQYF. The DNA for the CDR3 is TGCGCCAGCAGCCCACAGGGGGCATATACGCAGTATTTT.

The chain links TRBV5-4 to TRBJ2-1; 7 bases line up with TRBD2. Germline V gene sequence: CDR1 SGHNT, CDR2 YYREEE (reference sequence). The CDR3 has 14 amino acids. V gave up 0 bases and J gave up 7 bases; unmatched junction bases: 4. The CDR3 reads CASSLGGTNNEQFF. The CDR3 DNA sequence: TGTGCCAGCAGCTTGGGAGGGACTAATAATGAGCAGTTCTTC.

The genes are TRBV5-6 and TRBJ1-2; D remains ambiguous. This CDR3 is 14 amino acids long. Between the trimmed V and J ends, which lost 0 bases and 2 bases, there was a span of 8 bases. CDR1 and CDR2 from the germline V gene are SGHDT and YYEEEE. CDR3 sequence reads: CASSLGGINYGYTF. CDR3 sequence (DNA): TGTGCCAGCAGCTTGGGAGGGATCAACTATGGCTACACCTTC.

V gene TRBV3-1 (or the pseudogene TRBV3-2) combines with J gene TRBJ2-7, with D maybe TRBD1 (5 bases). This CDR3 comprises 19 residues. The V end lost 0 bases, the J end lost 0 bases, and 21 bases lay between the germline ends. Germline V gene data show CDR1 as LGHDT and CDR2 as YNNKEL (reference sequence). DNA of the CDR3: TGTGCCAGCAGCCAAGACCAAACCTGCGACAGCCCCAACTCCTACGAGCAGTACTTC. Translated, it gives CASSQDQTCDSPNSYEQYF.

The genes are TRBV5-4 and TRBJ2-2, with 7 bases matching TRBD2. The germline gives CDR1 SGHNT, CDR2 YYREEE (reference sequence). With V trimmed by 4 bases and J by 4 bases, 7 bases remained unmatched. The CDR3 sequence is 15 residues long. The DNA of the CDR3 is TGTGCCAGCAGCCTACCGGGACTACTCACCGGGGAGCTGTTTTTT. Its protein is CASSLPGLLTGELFF.

V is TRBV5-1 and J is TRBJ1-4, with TRBD1 matching over 9 bases. Germline V gene lookup returns CDR1 SGHRS and CDR2 YFSETQ. Trimming at V came to 0 bases and at J to 2 bases, leaving 5 bases not matched to a gene. This CDR3 contains 17 residues. CDR3 bases: TGCGCCAGCAGCTTGGGGGACAGGGTTCCGACTAATGAAAAACTGTTTTTT. It is translated as CASSLGDRVPTNEKLFF.

The chain links TRBV21-1 to TRBJ2-3; the table gives TRBD2 as D, unverified against the DNA. TRBV21-1 is noted as a pseudogene. The length of the CDR3 is 19 residues. The CDR3: CASSKEDAGGRSSTDTQYF. CDR3 nucleotide sequence: TGTGCCAGCAGCAAAGAAGACGCGGGGGGCCGATCTAGCACAGATACGCAGTATTTT.

This chain uses TRBV18 with TRBJ1-1; TRBD1 might be the D (5 bases). The CDR3 runs to 15 residues. Trimming cost V 3 bases and J 2 bases, with 13 bases left between them. Per the germline V gene, CDR1 is KGHSH and CDR2 is LQKENI. The CDR3 region has the DNA TGTGCCAGCTCACCGGCCTGGGGCGGAAACACTGAAGCTTTCTTT. It translates to CASSPAWGGNTEAFF.

The rearrangement joins TRBV27 to TRBJ1-6; the D gene is possibly TRBD1 (5 bases). The germline V gene encodes CDR1 MNHEY and CDR2 SMNVEV (reference sequence). V was pared by 3 bases and J by 10 bases, with 7 bases between. CDR3 length equals 12 residues. CDR3 loop: CASSFGGSPLHF. In DNA form, the CDR3 reads TGTGCCAGCAGTTTCGGGGGGTCACCCCTCCACTTT.

V is TRBV28 and J is TRBJ1-5, with a tentative D call TRBD1 (5 bases). V was cut by 2 bases and J by 7 bases, with 15 bases left in between. CDR1 is MDHEN, CDR2 SYDVKM, per germline. This CDR3 comprises 15 residues. Here the CDR3 DNA reads TGTGCCAGCAGTTTACCCACAGGCCTTCTGCAGCCCCAGCATTTT. It codes for CASSLPTGLLQPQHF.

The rearrangement joins TRBV5-5 to TRBJ2-1; D possibly corresponds to TRBD1 (5 bases). This CDR3 region has 15 residues. Trimming pared 5 bases from V and 2 bases from J, leaving 14 bases between. Germline V lookup: CDR1 SGHKS, CDR2 YYEKEE (reference sequence). The CDR3 bases are TGTGCCAGCAGATATGGGCAGGGTACCTACAATGAGCAGTTCTTC. As protein: CASRYGQGTYNEQFF.

This chain links TRBV29-1 with TRBJ1-2; TRBD1 is a possible D gene (6 bases). V was trimmed by 4 bases and J by 4 bases, leaving 13 bases between them. The length of the CDR3 is 13 residues. The V gene's germline CDR1 is SQVTM and CDR2 ANQGSEA. The CDR3 DNA sequence: TGCAGCGTTGCTTTGGGGGCGGGCTATGGCTACACCTTC. It is translated as CSVALGAGYGYTF.

The chain joins TRBV5-4 to TRBJ2-7; TRBD2 is a possible D gene (5 bases). V lost 4 bases and J 7 bases, leaving 12 bases between the germline ends. The CDR3 is 12 amino acids. CDR1 SGHNT and CDR2 YYREEE come from the germline V gene (reference sequence). CDR3 residues: CASSPGEREQYF. CDR3 nucleotide sequence: TGTGCCAGCAGCCCCGGCGAGCGGGAGCAGTACTTC.